These T cell receptor beta chains were read from a single sample in a study of human T cells and chemical hapten exposure. TCRdb independently ran MiXCR on the RACE reads; one entry per CDR3 protein. The repertoire includes tens of thousands of distinct CDR3 sequences, about 10% of them detected once, and 1.7% sits in the top ten. Material: whole blood, obtained in connection with sensitization to the hapten diphenylcyclopropenone (DPC). Receptors were obtained from a woman in her 50s with alopecia areata. Some clones in this sample may be carry-over from other donors' samples. The CDR3 runs from the conserved cysteine through the conserved F or W. Fields, in order: J gene, V gene, D gene, clone size, CDR3 length, CDR3 protein, CDR3 DNA. A D gene is named only where the DNA matches it firmly. Size values are once, few and many counts, or a class for expanded clones, and some rows have none.

>TRBJ1-2|TRBV5-1|.|many|14
CASSFGREGYGYTF
TGCGCCAGCAGCTTTGGCCGCGAAGGCTATGGCTACACCTTC
>TRBJ1-1|TRBV11-2|.|many|14
CASSLVGGQTEAFF
TGTGCCAGCAGCTTAGTTGGGGGCCAGACTGAAGCTTTCTTT
>TRBJ2-5|TRBV18|.|many|13
CASSKAAARTQYF
TGTGCCAGCTCCAAGGCAGCGGCCAGGACCCAGTACTTC
>TRBJ2-2|TRBV10-2|TRBD2|.|15
CASRVAGKNTGELFF
TGCGCCAGCAGAGTAGCGGGGAAGAACACCGGGGAGCTGTTTTTT
>TRBJ1-4|TRBV23-1|.|many|15
CASSQSWPGDEKLFF
TGCGCCAGCAGTCAATCGTGGCCGGGGGATGAAAAACTGTTTTTT
>TRBJ2-6|TRBV5-1|.|.|14
CASRTGSGANVLTF
TGCGCCAGCCGCACAGGCTCTGGGGCCAACGTCCTGACTTTC
>TRBJ1-1|TRBV6-5|TRBD1|many|16
CASSYGTAIMNTEAFF
TGTGCCAGCAGTTACGGGACAGCGATCATGAACACTGAAGCTTTCTTT
>TRBJ2-1|TRBV25-1|TRBD2|many|15
CASSEGSGAYNEQFF
TGTGCCAGCAGTGAAGGTAGCGGGGCCTACAATGAGCAGTTCTTC
>TRBJ2-2|TRBV14|.|.|16
CASSQLKGRGTGELFF
TGTGCCAGCAGCCAACTTAAGGGCAGAGGAACCGGGGAGCTGTTTTTT
>TRBJ2-2|TRBV7-6|TRBD1|few|15
CASSSFRQGAGELFF
TGTGCCAGCAGCTCCTTTCGACAGGGTGCCGGGGAGCTGTTTTTT
>TRBJ2-1|TRBV11-1|.|few|12
CASSLQGDEQFF
TGTGCCAGCAGTCTACAGGGAGATGAGCAGTTCTTC
>TRBJ1-4|TRBV12-3/TRBV12-4|.|many|16
CASSRAGVSGNEKLFF
TGTGCCAGCAGTCGGGCAGGGGTGTCTGGTAATGAAAAACTGTTTTTT
>TRBJ1-5|TRBV6-2/TRBV6-3|TRBD1|.|18
CASGYPDRGQRINQPQHF
TGTGCCAGCGGTTACCCTGACAGGGGGCAGAGGATCAATCAGCCCCAGCATTTT
>TRBJ1-4|TRBV6-1|.|many|16
CASSVLTGATNEKLFF
TGTGCCAGCAGTGTACTCACAGGTGCAACTAATGAAAAACTGTTTTTT
>TRBJ1-6|TRBV30|.|few|14
CAWRLGGGDSPLHF
TGTGCCTGGAGGCTGGGGGGGGGAGATTCACCCCTCCACTTT
>TRBJ1-4|TRBV27|.|many|16
CASSPRWGRPNEKLFF
TGTGCCAGCAGTCCCCGATGGGGGAGACCTAATGAAAAACTGTTTTTT
>TRBJ1-2|TRBV12-3/TRBV12-4|.|many|15
CASRERQVANYGYTF
TGTGCCAGCAGAGAGAGACAGGTAGCTAACTATGGCTACACCTTC